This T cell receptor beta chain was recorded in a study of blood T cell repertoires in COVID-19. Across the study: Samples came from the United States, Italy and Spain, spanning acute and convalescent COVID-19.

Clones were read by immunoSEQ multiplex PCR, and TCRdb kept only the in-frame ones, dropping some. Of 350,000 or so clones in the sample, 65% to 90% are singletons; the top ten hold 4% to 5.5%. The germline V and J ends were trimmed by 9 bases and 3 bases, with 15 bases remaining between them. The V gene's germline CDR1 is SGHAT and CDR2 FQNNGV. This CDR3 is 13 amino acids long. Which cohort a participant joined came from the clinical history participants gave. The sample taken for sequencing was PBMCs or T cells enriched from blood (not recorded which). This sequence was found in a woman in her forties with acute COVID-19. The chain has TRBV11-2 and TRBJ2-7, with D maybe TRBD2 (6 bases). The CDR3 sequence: CASRGTNFYEQYF. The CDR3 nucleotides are TGTGCCAGTCGCGGGACGAATTTCTACGAGCAGTACTTC.